What follows are 15 T cell receptor beta chains derived from one specimen sequenced in a study of control samples from healthy donors and cancer patients. This table comes from immunoSEQ multiplex PCR, and its TCRdb copy is limited to in-frame clones, with some not included. The sample holds 120,000 or so clones, approximately 90% seen once. The specimen sequenced was blood. The receptors come from a woman aged 18-29 years in good health.

As DNA, the CDR3 is TGTGCCAGCAGCTCGCCCGGGACAGTGCAAGAGACCCAGTACTTC. Translation: CASSSPGTVQETQYF. The rearrangement links TRBV11-1 to TRBJ2-5; 7 nucleotides agree with TRBD1. With 4 bases clipped from V and 2 bases from J, the junction kept 7 bases outside the gene matches. The CDR3 runs 15 residues. CDR1 and CDR2 (germline): SGHAT, FQDESV (reference sequence).

The rearrangement links TRBV6-5 to TRBJ2-3, with a possible D match to TRBD1 (5 bases). Trimming stripped 5 bases from V and 4 bases from J, with 13 bases between. The V gene's germline CDR1 is MNHEY and CDR2 SVGAGI. The CDR3 is 14 amino acids. The CDR3, as DNA: TGTGCCAGCAGTAGAACTCGACAGTCAGATACGCAGTATTTT. Its protein product is CASSRTRQSDTQYF.

J is TRBJ2-7 and V is TRBV7-2, with TRBD2 identical over 14 bases. With 2 bases clipped from V and 4 bases from J, the junction kept 7 bases outside the gene matches. The CDR3 loop spans 17 amino acids. Germline V gene lookup returns CDR1 SGHTA and CDR2 FQGNSA. The CDR3 nucleotides read TGTGCCAGCAGCTTATATAGACTAGCGGGGGGGCGTTACGAGCAGTACTTC. It codes for CASSLYRLAGGRYEQYF.

The V call is TRBV27, the J call TRBJ2-7; D is perhaps TRBD1 (6 bases). With 4 bases removed from V and 4 bases from J, the gap between germline ends came to 8 bases. The CDR3 loop spans 12 amino acids. Germline lookup yields CDR1 MNHEY and CDR2 SMNVEV (reference sequence). CDR3 sequence reads: CASSSTGYEQYF. The CDR3 DNA reads TGTGCCAGCAGTTCCACAGGGTACGAGCAGTACTTC.

This chain joins TRBV19 and TRBJ2-1; no firm D call. Looked up from germline, CDR1 is LNHDA and CDR2 is SQIVND (reference sequence). There are 15 residues in the CDR3. V was cut by 8 bases and J by 0 bases, with 14 bases left in between. In DNA, the CDR3 is TGTGCCAGTTCCCCCGACAAGAGCTCCTACAATGAGCAGTTCTTC. Protein product: CASSPDKSSYNEQFF. Full variable domain (rest looked up from reference TRBV19 and TRBJ2-1): DGGITQSPKYLFRKEGQNVTLSCEQNLNHDAMYWYRQDPGQGLRLIYYSQIVNDFQKGDIAEGYSVSREKKESFPLTVTSAQKNPTAFYLCASSPDKSSYNEQFFGPGTRLTVL.

The gene calls are TRBV4-3 and TRBJ2-3; 9 nucleotides match TRBD1. The CDR3 loop spans 15 amino acids. Per germline, CDR1 LGHNA and CDR2 YSLEER. The V segment lost 4 bases and the J segment 3 bases; nucleotides outside the gene matches: 5. CDR3 amino acids: CASSPGQGGTDTQYF. The CDR3 region has the DNA TGCGCCAGCAGCCCGGGACAGGGTGGTACAGATACGCAGTATTTT.

Comments on this clone: A read error may produce the germline difference seen at one junction end. V is TRBV4-3 and J is TRBJ2-7, with D maybe TRBD2 (6 bases). There are 19 residues in the CDR3. Germline V gene data show CDR1 as LGHNA and CDR2 as YSLEER. The CDR3 DNA reads TGCGCCAGCAGCGAAGATGCCTATCCCGGGACTGCGAACTCCTACGAGCAGTACTTC. It is translated as CASSEDAYPGTANSYEQYF.

The V gene is TRBV7-2, the J gene TRBJ2-1, with a possible D match to TRBD1 (6 bases). The CDR3 has 16 residues. CDR1 SGHTA and CDR2 FQGNSA come from the germline V gene. Trimming took off 2 bases at V and 3 bases at J, with 14 bases between the two ends. CDR3 coding DNA: TGTGCCAGCAGCTTATATGGACAGAGAGTCTACAATGAGCAGTTCTTC. Protein: CASSLYGQRVYNEQFF.

The chain has TRBV24-1 and TRBJ2-3; 12 nucleotides line up with TRBD2. CDR3 size: 21 residues. Germline CDR1 is KGHDR and CDR2 is SFDVKD. V gave up 0 bases and J gave up 0 bases; unmatched junction bases: 12. CDR3 sequence (DNA): TGTGCCACCAGTGATTTGCTATTACTAGCGGGGGGTCTTCCTAGCACAGATACGCAGTATTTT. Its translation: CATSDLLLLAGGLPSTDTQYF.

This clone has a single count. The V call is TRBV2, the J call TRBJ2-5; D call uncertain. The CDR3 runs to 12 residues. Germline values: CDR1 SNHLY, CDR2 FYNNEI. V was trimmed by 5 bases and J by 7 bases, leaving 11 bases between them. This CDR3 is CASSWDPGTQYF. DNA of the CDR3: TGTGCCAGCAGTTGGGATCCGGGGACCCAGTACTTC.

The chain carries TRBV6-5 and TRBJ2-5; D may correspond to TRBD1 or TRBD2 (6 bases each). The CDR3 is 15 residues long. Germline values: CDR1 MNHEY, CDR2 SVGAGI. V lost 6 bases and J 5 bases, leaving 19 bases between the germline ends. The CDR3 is CASSHELGGSETQYF. CDR3 bases: TGTGCCAGCAGCCATGAACTGGGGGGCAGTGAGACCCAGTACTTC.

This clone was recorded only once. CDR3 sequence (DNA): TGTGCCAGCAGTTTACAGGGGGCTCGCTCTGGAAACACCATATATTTT. This encodes CASSLQGARSGNTIYF. The chain combines TRBV28 with TRBJ1-3; 8 bases are a match to TRBD1. The CDR3 has 16 amino acids. CDR1 is MDHEN, CDR2 SYDVKM, per germline. The V and J ends lost 2 bases and 0 bases, in that order; junction bases with no gene match: 3.

The chain has TRBV19 and TRBJ2-3; 7 bases agree with TRBD1. V trimming: 6 bases; J trimming: 2 bases; junction bases outside the gene matches: 5. CDR1 is LNHDA and CDR2 is SQIVND in the germline V gene (reference sequence). There are 14 residues in the CDR3. CDR3 sequence: CASRRDRVTDTQYF. In DNA form, the CDR3 reads TGTGCCAGTAGACGTGACAGGGTCACAGATACGCAGTATTTT.

J is TRBJ1-4 and V is TRBV10-2; the D gene is possibly TRBD1 (5 bases). V was cut by 2 bases and J by 6 bases, with 13 bases left in between. The CDR3 has 15 amino acids. CDR1 and CDR2 (germline): WSHSY, SAAADI. CDR3 sequence (DNA): TGCGCCAGCAGTGAGGGGGCCCCATATGATGAAAAACTGTTTTTT. Translating gives CASSEGAPYDEKLFF.

The chain is built from TRBV14 and TRBJ2-7; D remains ambiguous. Per the germline V gene, CDR1 is SGHDN and CDR2 is FVKESK. The CDR3 length is 12 residues. Between the trimmed V and J ends, which lost 6 bases and 6 bases, there was a span of 12 bases. DNA of the CDR3: TGTGCCAGCAGTTCCGTTGGACGCGAGCAGTACTTC. Protein: CASSSVGREQYF.